Listed here is a single T cell receptor beta chain. The V end was cut by 4 bases, the J end by 4 bases, with 7 bases between. CDR1 KGHDR and CDR2 SFDVKD come from the germline V gene. The CDR3 runs to 12 residues. The sample comes from a study of blood T cell repertoires in COVID-19. Across the study: The study drew acute and convalescent COVID-19 samples from the United States, Italy and Spain. From T cells, B-cell-depleted T cells, or PBMCs came the material, which was cDNA or gDNA.

Authors' analysis steps: It was from reference gene primer amplification that nucleated cell counts were estimated. Profiled with immunoSEQ multiplex PCR; TCRdb holds only in-frame clones, not every one. Clone size and the V and J calls come from that table; the DNA yielded D and trimming. The sample contains tens of thousands of clones, roughly 90% of which appear only once. The source of this sequence is a young man with acute or convalescent COVID-19. The chain recombines TRBV24-1 with TRBJ2-7; no clear D. The specimen was peripheral blood. The CDR3 spells CATSESWYEQYV. The CDR3 DNA reads as TGTGCCACCAGTGAGAGTTGGTACGAGCAGTACGTC.